The present T cell receptor beta chain was sequenced within a study of vaccination and CD4 T cells after COVID-19. Study observations and caveats: Only post-vaccination samples contained a median approximately 90% of the reactive clones in convalescent patients. The study examined relatively few convalescent patients and included no early post-infection timepoints.

The Oncomine TCR Beta short-read assay was applied to DNA of cultured CD4+ T cells. TCRdb re-called the PCR reads with MiXCR, one entry per CDR3 protein. The data hold some 17,000 distinct CDR3 sequences, with about 51% observed a single time. Time point indicated: late sampling 161 to 241 days after vaccination in three convalescent patients. Treatment here: roughly ten-day PBMC culture with coronavirus spike peptide pools or control peptides (ViraFEST assay). ViraFEST used peptide pools to expand antigen-specific T cells, then sequenced TCRs. Germline values: CDR1 SGHVS, CDR2 FQNEAQ. The CDR3 runs 14 residues. J lost 4 bases, V lost 7 bases, and 8 bases had no gene match. A remark on this clonotype: What it binds is not known.

The TCR comes from a human donor who had recovered from COVID-19. The sequencing used CD4+ T cells from blood, cultured in vitro, collected about 7 months after SARS-CoV-2 vaccination. The genes are TRBV7-8 and TRBJ2-5, with TRBD2 matching 8 bases. The CDR3 sequence: CASTGGAMLETQYF. The CDR3 DNA reads TGTGCCAGCACGGGGGGGGCCATGTTAGAGACCCAGTACTTC.